The clone carrying this T cell receptor beta chain showed up just a few times. Its matching antigen is unknown. The length of the CDR3 is 12 residues. The V end lost 6 bases, the J end lost 9 bases, and 14 bases lay between the germline ends. Germline CDR1 is MDHEN and CDR2 is SYDVKM. The investigators reverse transcribed all of the isolated RNA, so they sequenced expressed TCRB transcripts. Naive, central memory and regulatory T cell samples yielded around 3.9 million reads on average. Assay: immunoSEQ multiplex PCR; the TCRdb copy retains only in-frame clones and omits some. Of fewer than 900,000 clones listed, 17% are singletons. This sample was included in a study of beta chain features in type 1 diabetes. Regarding the study as a whole: In all four CD4+ subsets, TCRB CDR3 length was significantly, moderately reduced in type 1 diabetes.

The TCR comes from a young woman in good health. Sequencing was carried out using naive CD4+ T cells from blood. V gene TRBV28 combines with J gene TRBJ1-1, with D unresolved. CDR3 in DNA: TGTGCCAGCAGAATTCTTCGCGAGAAAGCTTTCTTT. It encodes CASRILREKAFF.